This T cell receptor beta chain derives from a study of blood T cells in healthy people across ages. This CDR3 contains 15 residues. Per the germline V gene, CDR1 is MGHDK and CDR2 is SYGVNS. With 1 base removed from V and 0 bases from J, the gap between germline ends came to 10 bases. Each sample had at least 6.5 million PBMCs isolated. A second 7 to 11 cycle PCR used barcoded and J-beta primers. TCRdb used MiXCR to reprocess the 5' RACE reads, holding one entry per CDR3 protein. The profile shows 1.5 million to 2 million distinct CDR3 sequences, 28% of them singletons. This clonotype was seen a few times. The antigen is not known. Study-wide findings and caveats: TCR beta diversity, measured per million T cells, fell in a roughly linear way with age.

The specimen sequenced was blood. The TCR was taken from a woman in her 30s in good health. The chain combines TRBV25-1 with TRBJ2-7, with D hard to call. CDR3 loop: CASSESAATSYEQYF. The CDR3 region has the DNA TGTGCCAGCAGTGAATCGGCGGCCACCTCCTACGAGCAGTACTTC.